The next 5 T cell receptor beta chains were all read from a single sample in a study of T-cell memory formation after mild COVID-19 (dated by TCRdb to the early 2020s). The receptor library was made with 5' RACE. TCRdb lists the instrument as Illumina NovaSeq 6000. The public sequencing data were trimmed at Q25 with fastp and processed into clonotypes with MiXCR by TCRdb, which kept only in-frame beta chains. CDR3 protein sequences are deduplicated, and each keeps its most common genes and DNA. This sample gives approximately 350,000 distinct CDR3 sequences in total; 10% to 15% of them show up just once. The leading ten clones occupy about a fifth of the sample. Sequencing used PBMCs or a T cell subset sorted from them (not recorded which). These receptors all come from a man younger than 35 who had mild COVID-19 (a few samples of this study predate the infection). The sample titles of this study are shuffled in the database, so cell type and time point are left out; the donor was told from shared clones.

V and J are TRBV10-3 and TRBJ2-7; D may correspond to TRBD1 or TRBD2 (5 bases each). Deletions cut 0 bases from V and 0 bases from J, with 9 bases between. The CDR3 runs to 15 residues. CDR1 and CDR2 from the germline V gene are ENHRY and SYGVKD. The CDR3 region has the DNA TGTGCCATCAGTGAGTCTCCAGGGAGCTCCTACGAGCAGTACTTC. This codes for CAISESPGSSYEQYF.

The rearrangement links TRBV4-1 to TRBJ2-1; no clear D gene. The CDR3 runs 13 residues. CDR1 MGHRA and CDR2 YSYEKL come from the germline V gene. Trimming cost V 0 bases and J 8 bases, with 8 bases left between them. CDR3 in amino acids: CASSQDVRDEQFF. The DNA for the CDR3 is TGCGCCAGCAGCCAAGATGTCAGAGATGAGCAGTTCTTC.

This clonotype was counted between two and nine times. V and J are TRBV5-1 and TRBJ2-1, with TRBD2 matching 8 bases. The CDR3 loop spans 15 amino acids. Unmatched junction bases numbered 12, after V lost 3 bases and J lost 10 bases. Germline V lookup: CDR1 SGHRS, CDR2 YFSETQ. CDR3 sequence (DNA): TGCGCCAGCAGCTCTGGACGGGGGGGCCTTTGGGAGCAGTTCTTC. This encodes CASSSGRGGLWEQFF.

This clonotype was counted a few times. This chain joins TRBV10-3 and TRBJ1-1, with a possible D match to TRBD1 (6 bases). Germline-derived CDR1 and CDR2 are ENHRY and SYGVKD. The CDR3 has 15 amino acids. Trimming left V 3 bases short and J 1 base short, with 12 bases between. CDR3 amino acids: CAISDGRGRNTEAFF. CDR3 DNA sequence: TGTGCCATCAGTGATGGCAGGGGTCGGAACACTGAAGCTTTCTTT.

CDR3 in DNA: TGCGCCAGCAGGTACTCGGCAGGGCCAGGAGATACGCAGTATTTT. Translating gives CASRYSAGPGDTQYF. V is TRBV4-1 and J is TRBJ2-3; maybe TRBD1 (5 bases). This CDR3 is built from 15 residues. Per germline, CDR1 MGHRA and CDR2 YSYEKL. V gave up 6 bases and J gave up 5 bases, with 18 bases separating them.